This T cell receptor beta chain is drawn from a study of blood T cells in healthy people across ages (dated by TCRdb to 2013 to 2016). Regarding the complete study: In model experiments, roughly one uniquely barcoded TCR beta cDNA molecule per two T cells was captured by template switching. Age-related changes in TCR beta repertoire diversity were measured in the study by deep sequencing normalized with unique cDNA molecular identifiers. Four age groups were formed from the donors: young (average approximately 15 years), middle-aged (approximately 39), aged (about 68) and long-lived (more than 75). To avoid experimental bias, donors of different ages were randomly spread across the sequencing lanes. Using the same blood draw, the study looked at two additional independent replicas of 1 million unique cDNA reads for two donors, one aged 18 to 30 and the other aged 80 or older.

The method was 5' RACE. TCRdb shows the sequencer as Illumina HiSeq 2500. A second PCR of roughly 7 to 11 cycles was performed with a sample-barcoded 5' primer and a J-beta primer mix. A template-switch 5' adaptor carrying 12 random nucleotides introduced a unique molecular identifier onto each TCR beta cDNA molecule. Each sample yielded at least 3 million CDR3-containing paired-end reads. First-strand cDNA was synthesized from all RNA with the Mint cDNA synthesis kit, primed by a TRBC-specific oligonucleotide. Following uracil-DNA glycosylase treatment, all cDNA underwent a first 18-cycle PCR with the universal primers M1SS and BC2_uni_R. Turning to the authors' computational methods: Each sample was normalized by randomly selecting 1 million high-quality reads, each carrying a distinct molecular identifier. Reads with shared molecular identifiers were discarded instead of being binned into consensus sequences. MiTCR, set to a Q25 quality threshold and the strictest error-elimination algorithm, was used for CDR3 identification, clonotype clustering and error correction. A nonparametric unseen species model using Euler transformation provided a lower-bound estimate of total TCR beta diversity. The raw public data were reprocessed by TCRdb itself: fastp quality trimming at Q25, MiXCR clonotype calling, in-frame beta chains only. All rows with the same CDR3 protein become a single entry with the most common DNA and genes. In this record, the V and J calls reflect TCRdb's handling and not the investigators' own analysis. The sample table contains approximately 900,000 distinct CDR3 sequences; only one count was recorded for around 46% of them. The ten largest clonotypes hold 13% of the sample.

General findings and caveats noted by the study authors: Total diversity estimates from one million sequenced T cells were considered lower bounds and underestimates. Because the CMV infection status of the donors was unknown, age-related changes in expanded clonotypes may potentially have been confounded. Observed TCR beta diversity per million T cells fell roughly linearly with age, and a significant reduction was already apparent by age around 40. Compared with the aged group, the long-lived group had more naive CD4+ T cells, fewer expanded clones and increased TCR diversity, a pattern suggesting age selection. Conclusive comparison of naive and antigen-experienced compartments was prevented by the profiling of bulk unsorted PBMCs. Observed TCR beta diversity correlated strongly with the percentage of naive T cells measured by flow cytometry.

V lost 3 bases and J lost 11 bases, and the count of bases not matched to a germline gene is 6. CDR3 length: 11 amino acids, cysteine to phenylalanine. CDR3 DNA only is kept here, 33 bases in frame from base 1. CDR1 SQVTM and CDR2 ANQGSEA are derived from the germline V gene. The donors were 40 or so Caucasian individuals from Russia, aged 6 to 90 years, who were systemically healthy. Around 10 milliliters of peripheral blood were drawn from each donor into EDTA-treated Vacutainer tubes. Ficoll-Paque density-gradient centrifugation was used to isolate PBMCs, with at least 6.5 million obtained per sample. Trizol reagent was used to extract total RNA from the PBMCs, yielding at least 6 micrograms per sample. For every donor, an aliquot of PBMCs went through flow cytometry to measure the percentages of naive CD45RAhigh/CD27high T cells. Only one count was recorded for this clonotype. Its antigen is currently not known. Base-call qualities are not available, and no considerably larger clone is one nucleotide away.

Specimen: blood. The TCR was taken from a man younger than 40 in good health. The rearranged segments are TRBV29-1 and TRBJ1-1, with TRBD1 matching 7 junction bases. CDR3 reads: CSVERGRYAFF. The nucleotide sequence is TGCAGCGTTGAGAGGGGGCGATACGCTTTCTTT.